The rows below give T cell receptor beta chains drawn from one sample of a study of lymphopenia after photon versus proton radiotherapy. Assay used: immunoSEQ multiplex PCR; TCRdb lists only in-frame clones, some missing. The sample contains 37,000 or so clones, roughly 84% of which appear only once. Specimen: peripheral blood, collected from a patient treated with photon-based radiotherapy. The receptors were gathered from a man over 45 with gastric cancer. The CDR3 runs from the conserved cysteine through the conserved F or W. D genes are given only for firm matches. Size tells how often a clone was seen (once, few, many) or the class of an expanded clone, and some rows leave it out.

CDR3aa,CDR3nt,j_gene,d_gene,v_gene,abundance
CATSRDWSGGDTEAFF,TGTGCCACCAGCAGAGATTGGTCCGGGGGGGACACTGAAGCTTTCTTT,TRBJ1-1,NA,TRBV15,NA
CASSPEHDPGDGYTF,TGTGCCAGCAGCCCCGAACACGACCCTGGGGATGGCTACACCTTC,TRBJ1-2,NA,TRBV7-9,once
CASSSQVGLGDTQYF,TGTGCCAGCAGCTCCCAGGTGGGATTGGGGGATACGCAGTATTTT,TRBJ2-3,NA,TRBV5-8,NA
CASSARGNTEAFF,TGTGCCAGCAGTGCTCGCGGGAACACTGAAGCTTTCTTT,TRBJ1-1,NA,TRBV2,NA
CASSESDRGNNEQFF,TGTGCCAGCAGTGAGTCAGACAGGGGAAACAATGAGCAGTTCTTC,TRBJ2-1,TRBD1,TRBV2,NA
CASSLLVGSYEQYF,TGTGCCAGCAGTTTGTTAGTTGGGTCCTACGAGCAGTACTTC,TRBJ2-7,NA,TRBV2,NA
CASSPPWSQGGQPQHF,TGTGCCAGCTCACCACCGTGGTCGCAGGGAGGTCAGCCCCAGCATTTT,TRBJ1-5,NA,TRBV18,NA
CASSPLDYGYTF,TGTGCCAGCAGCCCGCTGGACTATGGCTACACCTTC,TRBJ1-2,NA,TRBV7-2,NA
CASSPGQKVSYNEQFF,TGTGCCAGCAGCCCGGGACAAAAGGTCTCCTACAATGAGCAGTTCTTC,TRBJ2-1,NA,TRBV5-4,NA
CAWSVRQGIEAFF,TGTGCCTGGAGTGTCCGACAGGGGATTGAAGCTTTCTTT,TRBJ1-1,TRBD1,TRBV30,few
CASSIQQAPYEQYF,TGTGCCAGTAGTATACAACAGGCCCCCTACGAGCAGTACTTC,TRBJ2-7,NA,TRBV19,NA
CASSLAGPQETQYF,TGTGCCAGCAGTCTAGCGGGCCCCCAAGAGACCCAGTACTTC,TRBJ2-5,TRBD2,TRBV7-2,NA
CASSLEAGEGKLFF,TGCGCCAGCAGCTTGGAGGCAGGGGAGGGAAAACTGTTTTTT,TRBJ1-4,NA,TRBV5-1,NA
CASSQISSLSEQFF,TGTGCCAGCAGTCAAATATCTAGCTTGAGTGAGCAGTTCTTC,TRBJ2-1,NA,TRBV6-6,NA
CASSLAGLGEQYF,TGTGCCAGCAGCTTAGCCGGGCTTGGGGAGCAGTACTTC,TRBJ2-7,NA,TRBV7-2,NA
CAWSGRDVNIQYF,TGTGCCTGGAGCGGTCGGGACGTAAACATTCAGTACTTC,TRBJ2-4,NA,TRBV30,once
CASSLGGGTEAFF,TGTGCCAGCAGTTTAGGGGGCGGGACTGAAGCTTTCTTT,TRBJ1-1,NA,TRBV27,NA
CASSQAGVLYGYTF,TGTGCCAGCAGCCAAGCAGGGGTCCTCTATGGCTACACCTTC,TRBJ1-2,NA,TRBV4-2,NA
CASSVDRVGEQYF,TGTGCCAGCAGCGTGGACAGGGTAGGCGAGCAGTACTTC,TRBJ2-7,TRBD1,TRBV5-5,NA
CASSPRALAGEQYF,TGTGCCAGCAGCCCTCGGGCCTTAGCGGGGGAGCAGTACTTC,TRBJ2-7,TRBD2,TRBV7-2,NA
CASSLGGQGGEKLFF,TGTGCCAGCAGCTTGGGGGGACAGGGAGGGGAAAAACTGTTTTTT,TRBJ1-4,TRBD1,TRBV5-5,NA
CSVLSTGTENGYTF,TGCAGCGTGCTTTCAACCGGGACAGAAAATGGCTACACCTTC,TRBJ1-2,TRBD1,TRBV29-1,NA
CASGSLAEFISTDTQYF,TGCGCCAGCGGGAGCCTAGCGGAATTTATTAGCACAGATACGCAGTATTTT,TRBJ2-3,TRBD2,TRBV10-2,NA
CASSFLGGSTAHQETQYF,TGTGCCAGCAGTTTTTTGGGAGGGAGTACAGCACACCAAGAGACCCAGTACTTC,TRBJ2-5,TRBD2,TRBV27,NA
CASSQGALDRENGNTIYF,TGCGCCAGCAGCCAAGGGGCTCTGGACAGGGAGAATGGAAACACCATATATTTT,TRBJ1-3,TRBD1,TRBV4-1,NA
CASSSTGTGGYYTF,TGCGCCAGCAGTTCTACCGGGACAGGGGGCTACTACACCTTC,TRBJ1-2,TRBD1,TRBV5-1,NA
CASSRGGTSGTEQFF,TGTGCCAGTAGTAGGGGGGGGACTAGCGGGACTGAGCAGTTCTTC,TRBJ2-1,TRBD2,TRBV19,NA
CASSAPGTSSINEQFF,TGCGCCAGCAGCGCCCCCGGGACTAGTTCTATCAATGAGCAGTTCTTC,TRBJ2-1,TRBD2,TRBV5-1,NA
CASRTRSTDTQYF,TGTGCCAGCCGTACGAGAAGCACAGATACGCAGTATTTT,TRBJ2-3,NA,TRBV7-2,NA
CAISRGGATEAFF,TGCGCCATCTCTCGGGGGGGAGCGACTGAAGCTTTCTTT,TRBJ1-1,NA,TRBV10-2,few
CASSYRVVSYNEQFF,TGTGCCAGCAGCTACAGGGTAGTATCCTACAATGAGCAGTTCTTC,TRBJ2-1,NA,TRBV5-6,NA
CASSPGTGRVQETQYF,TGTGCCAGCAGCCCAGGGACAGGGAGAGTCCAAGAGACCCAGTACTTC,TRBJ2-5,TRBD1,TRBV11-2,NA
CASSSGLLDQPQHF,TGTGCCAGCAGTTCAGGGTTGTTAGATCAGCCCCAGCATTTT,TRBJ1-5,NA,TRBV27,NA
CASSYDRVPVTEAFF,TGTGCCAGCAGTTATGACAGGGTCCCGGTCACTGAAGCTTTCTTT,TRBJ1-1,TRBD1,TRBV28,NA
CASSSPWGSGSSNEQFF,TGTGCCAGCAGCTCTCCCTGGGGTAGCGGGAGTAGTAATGAGCAGTTCTTC,TRBJ2-1,TRBD2,TRBV11-2,once
CASSVAGTGYYGYTF,TGTGCCAGCAGCGTAGCGGGGACAGGATACTATGGCTACACCTTC,TRBJ1-2,TRBD1,TRBV9,NA
CASSNPGSRVNTEAFF,TGTGCCAGCAGCAACCCAGGGTCGCGGGTGAACACTGAAGCTTTCTTT,TRBJ1-1,NA,TRBV7-2,NA
CASSLAQGQRFEDTGELFF,TGTGCCAGCAGCTTAGCGCAGGGACAGAGGTTTGAGGACACCGGGGAGCTGTTTTTT,TRBJ2-2,TRBD1,TRBV7-9,NA
CASSPRQGFDEKLFF,TGTGCCAGCAGCCCGCGACAGGGGTTCGACGAAAAACTGTTTTTT,TRBJ1-4,TRBD1,TRBV9,NA
CASSEEGGGGTEAFF,TGTGCCAGCAGTGAAGAGGGGGGAGGTGGCACTGAAGCTTTCTTT,TRBJ1-1,NA,TRBV2,NA
CASSLDRAGGYTF,TGTGCCAGCAGCCTTGACAGGGCAGGCGGCTACACCTTC,TRBJ1-2,TRBD1,TRBV5-4,NA
CASSPLAGGINEQFF,TGTGCCAGCAGCCCACTAGCGGGAGGGATCAATGAGCAGTTCTTC,TRBJ2-1,TRBD2,TRBV2,NA
CASSLASRPDTQYF,TGTGCCAGCAGTTTAGCTTCTCGCCCAGATACGCAGTATTTT,TRBJ2-3,NA,TRBV28,NA
CSVDPLGNEQFF,TGCAGCGTTGACCCTCTAGGGAATGAGCAGTTCTTC,TRBJ2-1,NA,TRBV29-1,NA
CASSFLRLAGSDEQFF,TGTGCCAGCAGCTTCCTTCGACTAGCGGGAAGCGATGAGCAGTTCTTC,TRBJ2-1,TRBD2,TRBV13,NA
CASTLEGATDTQYF,TGTGCCAGCACCCTAGAGGGGGCCACAGATACGCAGTATTTT,TRBJ2-3,NA,TRBV21-1,NA
CASSGAPGLATDTQYF,TGTGCCAGCAGCGGGGCCCCGGGACTAGCAACAGATACGCAGTATTTT,TRBJ2-3,TRBD2,TRBV7-2,NA
CAWIPPRDRGFLVGTEAFF,TGTGCCTGGATACCCCCCCGGGACAGGGGATTTTTGGTCGGCACTGAAGCTTTCTTT,TRBJ1-1,TRBD1,TRBV30,NA
CAWTDRGSYTF,TGTGCCTGGACAGACAGGGGAAGCTACACCTTC,TRBJ1-2,TRBD1,TRBV30,few
CASSLRDPLDTQYF,TGTGCCAGCAGTTTAAGGGACCCGCTGGATACGCAGTATTTT,TRBJ2-3,NA,TRBV27,once
CASSRGLAGTGNEQFF,TGTGCCAGCTCACGAGGACTAGCGGGAACGGGGAATGAGCAGTTCTTC,TRBJ2-1,TRBD2,TRBV18,NA
CASTPGTSGWYEQYF,TGTGCCAGCACCCCTGGGACTAGCGGGTGGTACGAGCAGTACTTC,TRBJ2-7,TRBD2,TRBV7-2,NA
CASRDRGNYGYTF,TGTGCCAGCAGGGACAGGGGGAACTATGGCTACACCTTC,TRBJ1-2,TRBD1,TRBV2,NA
CASSYANRPTGELFF,TGTGCCAGCAGTTACGCGAACAGGCCCACCGGGGAGCTGTTTTTT,TRBJ2-2,NA,TRBV6-5,NA
CASTDYVNTEAFF,TGTGCCAGCACCGATTACGTGAACACTGAAGCTTTCTTT,TRBJ1-1,NA,TRBV6-5,NA
CASSLSGANVLTF,TGCGCCAGCAGCTTGTCTGGGGCCAACGTCCTGACTTTC,TRBJ2-6,NA,TRBV5-1,NA